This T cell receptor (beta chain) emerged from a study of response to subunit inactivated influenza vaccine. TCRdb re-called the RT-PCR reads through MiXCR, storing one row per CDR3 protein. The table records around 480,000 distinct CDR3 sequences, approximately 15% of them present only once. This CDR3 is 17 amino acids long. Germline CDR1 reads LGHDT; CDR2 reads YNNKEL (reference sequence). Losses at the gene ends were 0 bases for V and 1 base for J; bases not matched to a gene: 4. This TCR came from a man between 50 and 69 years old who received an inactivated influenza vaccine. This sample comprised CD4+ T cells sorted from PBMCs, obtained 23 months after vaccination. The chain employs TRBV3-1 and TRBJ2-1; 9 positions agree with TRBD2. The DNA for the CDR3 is TGTGCCAGCAGCCAAGAGGATAGCGGGAGATCCTACAATGAGCAGTTCTTC. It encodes CASSQEDSGRSYNEQFF.